This is a list of T cell receptor beta chains from one sample in a study of T cells in localized non-small cell lung cancer. Clones were read by immunoSEQ multiplex PCR, and TCRdb kept only the in-frame ones, dropping some. The sample holds some 11,000 clones; approximately 80% are singletons and the top ten take around 20%. The source was peripheral blood mononuclear cells, collected before any cancer treatment. The receptors were gathered from a female donor older than 55 with stage II lung adenocarcinoma. CDR3s leave out the opening cysteine and the closing phenylalanine or tryptophan. Fields, in order: J gene, V gene, CDR3 protein.

>TRBJ1-1|TRBV2
ASSPQGFTEAF
>TRBJ2-3|TRBV11-2
ASSWGGPGTDTQY
>TRBJ2-3|TRBV15
ATSRGPRTSGIVDTQY
>TRBJ1-3|TRBV10-3
AIRTGGGNTIY
>TRBJ2-5|TRBV7-8
ASSLLTPLAGGIETQY
>TRBJ2-1|TRBV14
ASSPTDRGSWNEQF
>TRBJ1-2|TRBV30
ARALGLRTAPYGYT
>TRBJ1-5|TRBV7-8
ASRLGQGAGQPQH
>TRBJ1-4|TRBV18
ASSPFPGDKAKKLF
>TRBJ2-7|TRBV27
ASSLNTGWPYEQY
>TRBJ2-1|TRBV2
ASTEGPAQGDNEQF
>TRBJ1-4|TRBV5-3
AEGGEKLF
>TRBJ2-1|TRBV10-1
ASSGAYNEQF
>TRBJ2-7|TRBV28
ASRRGENAYEQY
>TRBJ2-7|TRBV10-2
ASRLTGGGYEQY
>TRBJ2-3|TRBV27
ASSLEGTANWISSTDTQY
>TRBJ2-3|TRBV21-1
ASSKEEGTDTQY
>TRBJ1-1|TRBV6-1
ASSEVGTDTEAF
>TRBJ1-6|TRBV18
ASSPPNRDVYNSPLH
>TRBJ2-3|TRBV18
ASSPPGTDTQY
>TRBJ1-6|TRBV9
ASSATSTGSSPLH
>TRBJ1-2|TRBV7-3
ASSLNQRDRVK
>TRBJ1-4|TRBV4-2
ASSQVFGSNEKLF
>TRBJ2-7|TRBV7-2
ASSPAGQGTYEQY
>TRBJ1-1|TRBV5-6
ASSFTRLNTEAF
>TRBJ1-4|TRBV4-2
ASSQDLGGGKLF
>TRBJ2-2|TRBV18
ASSTSTGELF
>TRBJ2-2|TRBV7-2
ASSRPSNTGELF
>TRBJ2-1|TRBV13
ASSLGLRGDSYNEQF
>TRBJ1-1|TRBV27
ASSPRTGGLKAF
>TRBJ1-1|TRBV6-5
ASSYAGQSNTEAF
>TRBJ2-5|TRBV5-1
ASSLGPSGRTWETQY
>TRBJ2-3|TRBV6-4
ASSDRSSGGYTQY
>TRBJ1-2|TRBV11-2
ASSIENYGYT
>TRBJ1-1|TRBV7-9
ASSSNRERNTEAF
>TRBJ1-1|TRBV7-3
ASSLTGGDTEAF
>TRBJ2-1|TRBV29-1
SVDHGDSIQF
>TRBJ2-2|TRBV27
ASSLRSSPTGELF
>TRBJ1-1|TRBV28
ASSLGGLLAF
>TRBJ2-3|TRBV2
ASSKSQGFANTQY
>TRBJ1-3|TRBV28
ASSLRGGNTIY
>TRBJ1-2|TRBV6-5
ASGGLNYGYT
>TRBJ2-6|TRBV7-8
ASSLRDRGSSGANVLT
>TRBJ1-1|TRBV19
ASSINQNTEAF
>TRBJ2-6|TRBV10-2
ASSETYGVSGANVLT
>TRBJ1-2|TRBV2
ASILAGPYGGYT
>TRBJ1-3|TRBV5-1
ASSPAGSSGNTIY
>TRBJ1-1|TRBV2
ASSDNRGSTEAF
>TRBJ1-1|TRBV11-2
ASSQRASTEAF